This T cell receptor beta chain was profiled in a study of blood T cell repertoires in COVID-19. Looking at the study overall: Researchers got acute and convalescent COVID-19 samples from the United States, Italy and Spain. PBMCs, B-cell-depleted T cells, or T cells were the source of the cDNA or gDNA that made up the material.

Methods used by the authors: Estimation of nucleated cell counts was performed using reference gene primer amplification. Repertoires were generated with immunoSEQ multiplex PCR, while TCRdb's copy carries only in-frame clones and drops some. V and J calls and clone size follow that table, whereas D and trimming were derived from the DNA. The data hold approximately 530,000 clones, with around 90% observed a single time. V gave up 0 bases and J gave up 5 bases; unmatched junction bases: 6. This CDR3 is 15 amino acids long. Germline V gives CDR1 SGHKS, CDR2 YYEKEE (reference sequence). It was during active infection that Seattle patients were enrolled and then longitudinally followed.

This rearrangement joins TRBV5-5 to TRBJ1-1, with 8 bases identical to TRBD1. The clonotype comes from a woman in her fifties or sixties with COVID-19, enrolled during active disease. Sequences were obtained from peripheral blood. CDR3: CASSLGPTGVTEAFF. CDR3 DNA: TGTGCCAGCAGCTTGGGTCCGACAGGGGTTACTGAAGCTTTCTTT.